Sequencing of this TCR beta chain was carried out in a study of blood T cell repertoires in COVID-19. Overall study context: Samples came from the United States, Italy and Spain, spanning acute and convalescent COVID-19.

V was trimmed by 3 bases and J by 7 bases, leaving 15 bases between them. Germline V gives CDR1 MRHNA, CDR2 SNTAGT. CDR3 length: 15 residues. Data came from immunoSEQ multiplex PCR; TCRdb stores just in-frame clones and leaves some out. The sample holds roughly 200,000 clones, under 90% seen once. The TCR comes from a middle-aged man with acute or convalescent COVID-19. The sample comprised peripheral blood. The genes are TRBV6-4 and TRBJ1-4; TRBD1 is a possible D gene (6 bases). The DNA for the CDR3 is TGTGCCAGCAGTGAAACAGGGCGAAGGGGTGAAAAACTGTTTTTT. It yields the protein CASSETGRRGEKLFF.